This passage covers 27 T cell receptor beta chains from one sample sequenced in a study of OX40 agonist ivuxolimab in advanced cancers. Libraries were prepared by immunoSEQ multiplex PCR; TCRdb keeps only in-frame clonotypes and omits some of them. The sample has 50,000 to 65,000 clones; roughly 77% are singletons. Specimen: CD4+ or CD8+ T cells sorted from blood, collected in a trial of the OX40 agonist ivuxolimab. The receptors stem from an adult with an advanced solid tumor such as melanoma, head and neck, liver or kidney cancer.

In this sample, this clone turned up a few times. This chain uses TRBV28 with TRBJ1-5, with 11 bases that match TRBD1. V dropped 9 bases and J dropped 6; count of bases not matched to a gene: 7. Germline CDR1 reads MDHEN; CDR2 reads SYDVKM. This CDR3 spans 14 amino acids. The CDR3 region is CASGRTGGSQPQHF. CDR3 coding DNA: TGTGCCAGTGGAAGGACAGGGGGCAGTCAGCCCCAGCATTTT.

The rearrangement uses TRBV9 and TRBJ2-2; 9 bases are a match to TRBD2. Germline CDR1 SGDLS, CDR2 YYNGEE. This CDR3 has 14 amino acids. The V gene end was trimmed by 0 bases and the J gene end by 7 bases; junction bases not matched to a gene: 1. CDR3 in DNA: TGTGCCAGCAGCGTAGTACTAGCGGGCGGGGAGCTGTTTTTT. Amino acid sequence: CASSVVLAGGELFF.

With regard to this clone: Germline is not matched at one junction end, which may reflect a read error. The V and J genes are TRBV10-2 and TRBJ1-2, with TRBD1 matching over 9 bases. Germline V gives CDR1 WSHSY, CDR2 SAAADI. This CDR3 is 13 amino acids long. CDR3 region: CVSSPQGADGYTF. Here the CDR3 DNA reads TGCGTCAGCAGTCCACAGGGGGCGGATGGCTACACCTTC.

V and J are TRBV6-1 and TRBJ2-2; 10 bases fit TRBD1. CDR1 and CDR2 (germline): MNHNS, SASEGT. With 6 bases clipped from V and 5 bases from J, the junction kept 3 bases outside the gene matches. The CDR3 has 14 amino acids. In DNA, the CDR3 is TGTGCCAGCAGGGACAGGGGGATTACCGGGGAGCTGTTTTTT. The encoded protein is CASRDRGITGELFF.

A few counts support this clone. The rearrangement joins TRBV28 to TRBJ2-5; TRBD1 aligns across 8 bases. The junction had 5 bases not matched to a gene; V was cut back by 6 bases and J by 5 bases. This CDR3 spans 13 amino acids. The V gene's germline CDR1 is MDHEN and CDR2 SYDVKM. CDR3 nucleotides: TGTGCCAGCAGACCAGGGGGCTTGGAGACCCAGTACTTC. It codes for CASRPGGLETQYF.

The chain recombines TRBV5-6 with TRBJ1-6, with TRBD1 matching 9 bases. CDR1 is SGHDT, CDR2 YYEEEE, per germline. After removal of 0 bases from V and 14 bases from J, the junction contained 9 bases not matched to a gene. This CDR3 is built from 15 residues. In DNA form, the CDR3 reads TGTGCCAGCAGCTTGGAGGGGACAGGGATTATGGCCCTCCACTTT. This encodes CASSLEGTGIMALHF.

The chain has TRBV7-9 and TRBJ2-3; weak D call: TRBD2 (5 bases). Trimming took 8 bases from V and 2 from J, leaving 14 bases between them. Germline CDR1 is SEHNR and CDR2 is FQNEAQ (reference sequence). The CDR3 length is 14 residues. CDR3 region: CASGTSGNTDTQYF. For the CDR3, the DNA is TGTGCCAGCGGAACAAGCGGTAACACAGATACGCAGTATTTT.

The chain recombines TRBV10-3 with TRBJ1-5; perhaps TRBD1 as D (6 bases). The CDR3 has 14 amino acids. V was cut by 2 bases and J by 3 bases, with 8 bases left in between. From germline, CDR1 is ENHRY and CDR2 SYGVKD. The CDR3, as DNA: TGTGCCATCAGTGAGCGACAGGACAATCAGCCCCAGCATTTT. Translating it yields CAISERQDNQPQHF.

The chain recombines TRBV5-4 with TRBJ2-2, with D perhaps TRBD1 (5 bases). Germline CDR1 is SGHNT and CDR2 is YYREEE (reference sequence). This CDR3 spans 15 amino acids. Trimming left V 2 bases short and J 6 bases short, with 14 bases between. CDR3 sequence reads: CASSFPRVEPGELFF. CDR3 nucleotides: TGTGCCAGCAGCTTCCCCAGGGTCGAGCCCGGGGAGCTGTTTTTT.

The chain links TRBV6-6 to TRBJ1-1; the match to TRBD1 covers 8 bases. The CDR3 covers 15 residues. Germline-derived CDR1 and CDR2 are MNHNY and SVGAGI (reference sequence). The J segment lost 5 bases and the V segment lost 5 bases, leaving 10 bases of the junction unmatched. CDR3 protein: CASSTAGGATTEAFF. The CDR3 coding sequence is TGTGCCAGCAGTACCGCAGGGGGCGCGACTACTGAAGCTTTCTTT.

CDR3 nucleotide sequence: TGTGCCACTGGATTTGGGGGAGAAGCAGAGACCCAGTACTTC. Its translation: CATGFGGEAETQYF. The genes are TRBV19 and TRBJ2-5; D tentatively reads TRBD1 or TRBD2 (5 bases each). The CDR3 loop spans 14 amino acids. Trimming removed 10 bases from V and 4 bases from J, with 19 bases in between. The V gene's germline CDR1 is LNHDA and CDR2 SQIVND (reference sequence).

CDR3 region: CASSEATVTNYGYTF. The CDR3 DNA reads TGTGCCAGCAGTGAAGCGACAGTAACTAACTATGGCTACACCTTC. The chain couples TRBV6-1 to TRBJ1-2; the D gene is possibly TRBD1 (5 bases). The germline CDR1 and CDR2 sequences are MNHNS and SASEGT. The CDR3 totals 15 residues. The V end lost 0 bases, the J end lost 0 bases, and 8 bases lay between the germline ends.

This CDR3 is CASSPRQELLSEQYF. CDR3 nucleotide sequence: TGTGCCAGCTCACCCAGGCAGGAACTCCTCTCCGAGCAGTACTTC. The chain has TRBV18 and TRBJ2-7; D is unresolved. The CDR3 extends over 15 amino acids. The germline V gene encodes CDR1 KGHSH and CDR2 LQKENI. Trimming shortened V by 3 bases and J by 6 bases, and 18 bases separated the two germline ends.

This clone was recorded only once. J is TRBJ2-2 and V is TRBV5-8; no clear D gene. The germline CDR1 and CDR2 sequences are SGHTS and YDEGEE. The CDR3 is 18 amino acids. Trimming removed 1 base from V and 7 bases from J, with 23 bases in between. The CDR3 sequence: CASSLSRISAKSSGELFF. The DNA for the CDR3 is TGTGCCAGCAGCTTGAGCCGTATATCTGCAAAGTCTAGCGGGGAGCTGTTTTTT.

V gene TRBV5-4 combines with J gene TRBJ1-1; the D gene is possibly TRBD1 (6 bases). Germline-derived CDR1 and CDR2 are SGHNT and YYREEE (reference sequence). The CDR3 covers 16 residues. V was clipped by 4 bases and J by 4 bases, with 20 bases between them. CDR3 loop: CASSPQTGLLGTEAFF. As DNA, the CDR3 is TGTGCCAGCAGCCCCCAGACAGGTTTATTGGGCACTGAAGCTTTCTTT.

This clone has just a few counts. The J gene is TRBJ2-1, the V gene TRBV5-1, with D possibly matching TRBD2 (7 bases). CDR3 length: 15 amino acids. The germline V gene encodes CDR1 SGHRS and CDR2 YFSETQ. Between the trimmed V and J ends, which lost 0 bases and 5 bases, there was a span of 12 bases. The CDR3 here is CASSLEGGSHNEQFF. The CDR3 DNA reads TGCGCCAGCAGCTTGGAGGGGGGGTCCCACAATGAGCAGTTCTTC.

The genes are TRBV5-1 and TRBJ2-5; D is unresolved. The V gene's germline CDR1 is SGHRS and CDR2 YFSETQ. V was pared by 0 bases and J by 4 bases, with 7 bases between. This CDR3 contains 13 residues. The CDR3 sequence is CASSLGFRETQYF. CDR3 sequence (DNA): TGCGCCAGCAGCTTGGGGTTCCGAGAGACCCAGTACTTC.

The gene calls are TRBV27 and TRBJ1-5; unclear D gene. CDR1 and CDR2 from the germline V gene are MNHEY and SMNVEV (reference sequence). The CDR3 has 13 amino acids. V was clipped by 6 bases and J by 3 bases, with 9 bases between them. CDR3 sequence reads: CASSKRDNQPQHF. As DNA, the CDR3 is TGTGCCAGCAGCAAGAGGGACAATCAGCCCCAGCATTTT.

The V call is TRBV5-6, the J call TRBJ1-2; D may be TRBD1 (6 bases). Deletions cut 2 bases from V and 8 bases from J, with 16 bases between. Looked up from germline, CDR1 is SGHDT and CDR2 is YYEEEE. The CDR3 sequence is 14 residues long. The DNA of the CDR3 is TGTGCCAGCAGCTTTGAAAGGGGGGAGAGGGGCTACACCTTC. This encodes CASSFERGERGYTF.

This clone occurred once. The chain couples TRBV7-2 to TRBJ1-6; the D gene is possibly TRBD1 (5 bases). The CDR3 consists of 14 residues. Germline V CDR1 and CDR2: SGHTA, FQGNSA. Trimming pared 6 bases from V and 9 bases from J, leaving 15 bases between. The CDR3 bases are TGTGCCAGCAGTCTAGCAGGGCAGGGTTCACCCCTCCACTTT. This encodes CASSLAGQGSPLHF.

The CDR3 sequence: CASRRGGVSGELFF. The DNA for the CDR3 is TGTGCCAGCAGGCGGGGGGGCGTTTCCGGGGAGCTGTTTTTT. The chain recombines TRBV7-8 with TRBJ2-2; 9 nucleotides line up with TRBD2. The CDR3 contains 14 residues. V lost 6 bases to trimming and J lost 6 bases; unmatched junction nucleotides: 5. In germline, CDR1 is SGHVS, CDR2 FQNEAQ.

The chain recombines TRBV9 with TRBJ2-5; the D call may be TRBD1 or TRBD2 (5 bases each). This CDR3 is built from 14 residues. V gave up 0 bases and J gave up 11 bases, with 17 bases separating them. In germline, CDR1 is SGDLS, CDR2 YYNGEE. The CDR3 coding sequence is TGTGCCAGCAGCGTAGAGCCCCTGAGAGGGGAGCAGTACTTC. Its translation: CASSVEPLRGEQYF.

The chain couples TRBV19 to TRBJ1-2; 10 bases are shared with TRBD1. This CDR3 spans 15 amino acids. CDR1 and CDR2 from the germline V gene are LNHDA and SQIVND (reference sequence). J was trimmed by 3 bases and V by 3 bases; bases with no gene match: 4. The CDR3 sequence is CASSIGTGDHYGYTF. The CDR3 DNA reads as TGTGCCAGTAGTATCGGGACAGGGGATCACTATGGCTACACCTTC.

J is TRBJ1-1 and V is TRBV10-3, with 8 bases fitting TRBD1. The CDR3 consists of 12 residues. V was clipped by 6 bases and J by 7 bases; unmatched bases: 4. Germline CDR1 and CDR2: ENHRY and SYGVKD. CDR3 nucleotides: TGTGCCATCAGGGGACAGGATGATGAAGCTTTCTTT. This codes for CAIRGQDDEAFF.

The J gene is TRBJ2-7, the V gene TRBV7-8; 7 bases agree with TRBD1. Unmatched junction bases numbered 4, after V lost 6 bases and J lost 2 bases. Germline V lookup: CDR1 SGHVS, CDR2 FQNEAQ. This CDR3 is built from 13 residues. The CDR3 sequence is CASRRTGPYEQYF. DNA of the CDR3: TGTGCCAGCAGACGGACAGGCCCCTACGAGCAGTACTTC.

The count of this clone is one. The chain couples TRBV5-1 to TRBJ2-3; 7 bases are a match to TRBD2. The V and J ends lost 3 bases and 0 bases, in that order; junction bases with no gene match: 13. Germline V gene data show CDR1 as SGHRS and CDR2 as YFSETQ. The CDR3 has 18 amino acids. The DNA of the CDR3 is TGCGCCAGCAGCTGGGGAGGGGCAACAGTAGCTAGCACAGATACGCAGTATTTT. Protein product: CASSWGGATVASTDTQYF.

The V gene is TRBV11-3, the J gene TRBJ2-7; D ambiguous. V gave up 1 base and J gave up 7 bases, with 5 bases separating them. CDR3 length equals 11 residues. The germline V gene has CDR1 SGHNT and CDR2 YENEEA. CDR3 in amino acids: CASSLVGEQYF. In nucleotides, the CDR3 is TGTGCCAGCAGCTTAGTTGGAGAGCAGTACTTC.